This record looks at one TCR beta chain sequence and its context. This clone has just one count. Its specific antigen is unknown. No base quality information exists; no much larger clone differs at one position. This sample was taken from a study of T cells in narcolepsy (dated by TCRdb to 2017 to 2018). Background for the entire study: Healthy control donors were enrolled in the study alongside patients who had narcolepsy type 1 or type 2 (NT1, NT2). The study used TCR Vbeta sequencing to track clonotypes in blood and CSF while looking for autoreactive T cells in narcolepsy patients that target self-antigens of hypocretin neurons (hypocretin, TRIB2).

Per the germline V gene, ENHRY is the CDR1 and SYGVKD is the CDR2. From the cysteine up to the phenylalanine, the CDR3 has a length of 13 residues. Kept here is only the CDR3 DNA, which spans 39 bases and is read in frame from base 1. V is trimmed back by 2 bases and J by 4 bases, and the junction contains 1 base that no gene match accounts for. For TCR Vbeta sequencing, memory CD4+ T cells were sorted ex vivo from the peripheral blood of both healthy controls and narcolepsy patients. On the study overall, not on this receptor specifically: No sequences matching autoreactive T cell clones were present in some of the blood memory CD4+ repertoires from patients and controls. Numbers of sequenced blood memory CD4+ clonotypes were comparable, averaging approximately 40,000 in patients and approximately 34,000 in controls. Plots that compared CSF and blood CD4+ T cell clonotypes from the same patient highlighted HCRT-specific and TRIB2-specific autoreactive clonotypes. According to the report, autoreactive clonotypes were detected serially in the blood of the same patients and of different patients, but not in healthy controls.

Library preparation was by the immunoSEQ multiplex PCR assay. The table comes from immuneACCESS by way of TCRdb, which keeps in-frame sequences with V and J called. Part of the clones is missing from these tables; in studies checked, under half for an unresolved V gene and the rest for unknown reasons. Here the sample has fewer than 35,000 clones; roughly four fifths occur a single time. In total, the top ten clones hold 1.3% of the sample. Recombination joined TRBV10-3 with TRBJ1-2, and TRBD1 aligns with 7 junction nucleotides. The sequencing input was CD45RA- memory CD4+ T cells from PBMCs. Read against the paper, the sample's cell subset or site label means: memory T cells sorted ex vivo from peripheral blood. The source is a human donor with narcolepsy. The CDR3 region: CAISEGQVYGYTF. The nucleotide sequence reads TGTGCCATCAGTGAGGGACAGGTCTATGGCTACACCTTC.